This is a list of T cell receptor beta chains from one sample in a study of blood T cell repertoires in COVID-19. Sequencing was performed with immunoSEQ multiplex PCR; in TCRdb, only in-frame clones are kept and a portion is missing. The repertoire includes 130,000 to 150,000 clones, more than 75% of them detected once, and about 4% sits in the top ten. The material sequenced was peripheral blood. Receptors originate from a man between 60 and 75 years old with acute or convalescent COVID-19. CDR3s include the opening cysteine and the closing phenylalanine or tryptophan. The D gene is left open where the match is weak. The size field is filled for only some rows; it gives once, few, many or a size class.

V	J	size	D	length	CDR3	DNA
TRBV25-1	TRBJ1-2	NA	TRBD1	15	CASSALGTGFYGYTF	TGTGCCAGCAGTGCCCTCGGGACAGGCTTCTATGGCTACACCTTC
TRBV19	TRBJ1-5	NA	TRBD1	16	CASTPRTGDSNQPQHF	TGTGCCAGTACCCCGCGGACAGGAGATAGCAATCAGCCCCAGCATTTT
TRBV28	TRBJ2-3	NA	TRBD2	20	CASSLKEYRDSQAGGDTQYF	TGTGCCAGCAGTTTAAAGGAGTACCGGGACAGCCAAGCGGGGGGAGATACGCAGTATTTT
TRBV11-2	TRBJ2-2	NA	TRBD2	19	CASSPRRVLAGENTGELFF	TGTGCCAGCAGCCCAAGGCGGGTCCTAGCGGGAGAGAACACCGGGGAGCTGTTTTTT
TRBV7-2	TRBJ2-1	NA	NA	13	CASSFPERNEQFF	TGTGCCAGCAGCTTTCCGGAGCGAAATGAGCAGTTCTTC
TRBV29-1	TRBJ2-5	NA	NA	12	CSVRDTQETQYF	TGCAGCGTCCGGGACACTCAAGAGACCCAGTACTTC
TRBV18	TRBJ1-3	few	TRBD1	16	CASSPATGGSGNTIYF	TGTGCCAGCTCTCCTGCGACAGGGGGCTCTGGAAACACCATATATTTT
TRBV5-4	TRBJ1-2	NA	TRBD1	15	CASSATGGAGYGYTF	TGTGCCAGCAGCGCGACAGGGGGCGCGGGCTATGGCTACACCTTC
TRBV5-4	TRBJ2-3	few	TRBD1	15	CASSFDRGRTDTQYF	TGTGCCAGCAGCTTCGACAGGGGTCGGACAGATACGCAGTATTTT
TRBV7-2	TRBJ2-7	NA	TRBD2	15	CASRGLGREIEEQYF	TGTGCCAGCAGGGGACTTGGGCGGGAGATTGAGGAGCAGTACTTC
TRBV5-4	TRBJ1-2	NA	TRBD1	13	CASSFDRDRGYTF	TGTGCCAGCAGCTTTGACCGGGACAGGGGCTACACCTTC
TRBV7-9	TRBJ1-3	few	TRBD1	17	CASSPRTGLSSGNTIYF	TGTGCCAGCAGCCCTAGGACAGGGCTGAGCTCTGGAAACACCATATATTTT
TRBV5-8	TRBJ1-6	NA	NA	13	CASSLDRNSPLHF	TGTGCCAGCAGCTTAGACAGGAATTCACCCCTCCACTTT